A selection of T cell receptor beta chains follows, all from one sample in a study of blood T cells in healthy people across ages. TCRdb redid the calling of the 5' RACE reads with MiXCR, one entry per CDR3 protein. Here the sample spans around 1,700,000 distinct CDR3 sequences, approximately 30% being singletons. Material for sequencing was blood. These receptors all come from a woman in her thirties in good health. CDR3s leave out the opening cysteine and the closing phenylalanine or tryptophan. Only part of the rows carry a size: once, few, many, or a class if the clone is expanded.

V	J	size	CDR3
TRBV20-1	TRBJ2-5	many	SARTPGRETQY
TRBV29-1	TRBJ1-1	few	SVDMVGTEAF
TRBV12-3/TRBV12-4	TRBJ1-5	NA	ASSLERAINQPQH
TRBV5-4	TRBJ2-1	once	ASKNPGDAAGNGQF
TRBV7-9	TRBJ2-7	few	ASSTGQGDKQY
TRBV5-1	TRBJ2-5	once	ASSHPMTSGGQRETQY
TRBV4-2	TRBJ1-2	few	ASSQDEARGVDYGYT
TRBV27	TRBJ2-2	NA	ASSFVGVTGELF
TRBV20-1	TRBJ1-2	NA	SASAGGPANYGYT
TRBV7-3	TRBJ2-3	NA	ASSPDPGGDTQY
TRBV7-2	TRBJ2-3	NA	ASSRPWGSTDTQY
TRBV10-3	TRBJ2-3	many	AISEQREGSTDTQY
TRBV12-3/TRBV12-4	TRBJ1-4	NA	ASRNRDLGEKLF
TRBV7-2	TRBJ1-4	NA	ASSLALGSGEKLF
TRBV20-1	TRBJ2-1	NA	SASPGGNEQF
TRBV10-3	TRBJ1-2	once	AMGGVGGQDGEDCGYT
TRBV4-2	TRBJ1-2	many	ASSQEGTPNYGYT
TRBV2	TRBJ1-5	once	ASSEEGTVSNQPQH
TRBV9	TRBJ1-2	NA	ASSVSAAGHIYGYT
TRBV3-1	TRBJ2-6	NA	ASSQGYPSSGANVLT
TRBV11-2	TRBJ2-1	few	ASSLVYGTSGDSYNEQF
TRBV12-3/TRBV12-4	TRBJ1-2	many	ASSSYTANYGYT
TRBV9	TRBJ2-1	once	ASSEGQHYNEQF
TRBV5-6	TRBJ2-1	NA	ASSYGLAGGQVKTNNEQF
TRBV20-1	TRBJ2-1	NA	SARRPGQLNNEQF
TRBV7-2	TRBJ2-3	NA	ASSDPRTVNTQY
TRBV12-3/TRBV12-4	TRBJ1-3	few	ASSFRSGNTIY